There are a few counts of the clone carrying this T cell receptor (beta chain). TCRdb redid the calling of the 5' RACE reads with MiXCR, one entry per CDR3 protein. The repertoire holds approximately 500,000 distinct CDR3 sequences, with about 15% as singletons. The data belong to a study of identical twins. Between the trimmed V and J ends, which lost 1 base and 0 bases, there was a span of 6 bases. This CDR3 contains 15 residues. CDR1 and CDR2 from the germline V gene are MDHEN and SYDVKM. The sample was also reused in another study, on yellow fever vaccine responses in identical twins.

Sequencing was done on a sample of CD4+ T cells sorted from blood. This TCR was recovered from a woman aged 18-30 years in good health. This rearrangement joins TRBV28 to TRBJ2-2; D is unresolved. CDR3 region: CASSLYGPNTGELFF. In nucleotides, the CDR3 is TGTGCCAGCAGTTTATATGGACCGAACACCGGGGAGCTGTTTTTT.